These T cell receptor beta chains were read from a single sample in a study of T cell responses to AZD1222 COVID-19 vaccine. Profiled with immunoSEQ multiplex PCR; TCRdb holds only in-frame clones, not every one. In the table there are 150,000 to 200,000 clones, 94% of which are singletons. This sample comprised peripheral blood, obtained 28 days after the second AZD1222 dose. These receptors came from an adult who received the AZD1222 COVID-19 vaccine. The CDR3 runs from the conserved cysteine through the conserved F or W. The D gene is left open where the match is weak. Clone size is stated in some rows and not others, as once, few, many or a class when expanded.

CDR3 DNA	CDR3 protein	V gene	CDR3 length	clone size	J gene	D gene
TGTGCCAGCAGCTTAAGGGGGGCTGGCACTGAAGCTTTCTTT	CASSLRGAGTEAFF	TRBV7-9	14	.	TRBJ1-1	.
TGTGCCAGTAGGCGGGGGACGGGGAAGAACACTGAAGCTTTCTTT	CASRRGTGKNTEAFF	TRBV19	15	.	TRBJ1-1	.
TGTGCCAGCAGCTTCCAAGGGAGCGGGAGGCGGGAGCAGTACTTC	CASSFQGSGRREQYF	TRBV5-6	15	.	TRBJ2-7	TRBD2
TGTGCCAGCAGTTACTCCGGGGGTTCCTACGAGCAGTACTTC	CASSYSGGSYEQYF	TRBV6-5	14	.	TRBJ2-7	.
TGTGCCAGCTCACCTTTCCGGGAGGGCCCCGAGCAGTACTTC	CASSPFREGPEQYF	TRBV18	14	once	TRBJ2-7	TRBD2
TGTGCCAGCACCTGGGGTCCCAATGAAAAACTGTTTTTT	CASTWGPNEKLFF	TRBV28	13	.	TRBJ1-4	.
TGTGCCAGCAGCTTAGTCGGGACAGCGATCACCGGGGAGCTGTTTTTT	CASSLVGTAITGELFF	TRBV7-2	16	.	TRBJ2-2	TRBD1
TGTGCCTGGTGTCGGGGAGGGGGCGCGGGAAACACCATATATTTT	CAWCRGGGAGNTIYF	TRBV30	15	.	TRBJ1-3	TRBD1
TGTGCCAGCAGCTCGATGGGGACAGGGATAGGCGAGCAGTACTTC	CASSSMGTGIGEQYF	TRBV7-6	15	once	TRBJ2-7	TRBD1
TGCGCCAGCAGCTTGGCCCCAGCGGGAGCCGAGCAGTACTTC	CASSLAPAGAEQYF	TRBV5-1	14	once	TRBJ2-7	TRBD2
TGTGCCAGCAGTTATAATAGCAGGGGGAACACCGGGGAGCTGTTTTTT	CASSYNSRGNTGELFF	TRBV6-5	16	.	TRBJ2-2	.
TGTGCCTGGAGTGATGGTAGGGGAGGCAATCAGCCCCAGCATTTT	CAWSDGRGGNQPQHF	TRBV30	15	.	TRBJ1-5	.
TGTGCCAGCAGCTCAAGTAAGGGGGCCAACACCATATATTTT	CASSSSKGANTIYF	TRBV9	14	once	TRBJ1-3	TRBD1
TGCGCCAGCAGCTTATCAGGACACCCCACAGATACGCAGTATTTT	CASSLSGHPTDTQYF	TRBV5-1	15	.	TRBJ2-3	.
TGTGCCAGCAGCTCTGCGACTAGCGGGAGGGCGCTCGAGCAGTACTTC	CASSSATSGRALEQYF	TRBV5-4	16	.	TRBJ2-7	TRBD2
TGTGCCAGCAGCCAAGATCCCGGACAGGGGGCTTATGGCTACACCTTC	CASSQDPGQGAYGYTF	TRBV4-2	16	.	TRBJ1-2	TRBD1
TGTGCCAGCAGTGACAGGGGAGATTATAGCAATCAGCCCCAGCATTTT	CASSDRGDYSNQPQHF	TRBV28	16	.	TRBJ1-5	TRBD1
TGTGCCAGCAGCTTTAGGGGGCTGGGGAATGAGCAGTTCTTC	CASSFRGLGNEQFF	TRBV5-4	14	.	TRBJ2-1	TRBD1
TGTGCCAGTAGAATCAGGGGAAATGAGCAGTTCTTC	CASRIRGNEQFF	TRBV19	12	.	TRBJ2-1	.
TGTGCCAGCTCCGGGACAGGCACCGGGGAGCTGTTTTTT	CASSGTGTGELFF	TRBV19	13	.	TRBJ2-2	TRBD1
TGTGCCAGCAGTCTGCACGGACAGGGGGGAAAGACCCAGTACTTC	CASSLHGQGGKTQYF	TRBV25-1	15	once	TRBJ2-5	TRBD1
TGCAGCGCCCTCATCCCCACCGGGGCTGGAAACACCATATATTTT	CSALIPTGAGNTIYF	TRBV29-1	15	.	TRBJ1-3	.
TGTGCCAGCAGTTACTCGTATCTCTCACCAAGGGCTGAAGCTTTCTTT	CASSYSYLSPRAEAFF	TRBV6-5	16	.	TRBJ1-1	.
TGTGCCAGCAGCTTCGAACAGGGGAACTATGGCTACACCTTC	CASSFEQGNYGYTF	TRBV3-1/TRBV3-2	14	.	TRBJ1-2	TRBD1
TGCGCCAGCAGTGACTCAACTTACACTGAAGCTTTCTTT	CASSDSTYTEAFF	TRBV10-1	13	.	TRBJ1-1	.
TGTGCCTGGAGTGCAGCTCCTAACTATGGCTACACCTTC	CAWSAAPNYGYTF	TRBV30	13	.	TRBJ1-2	.
TGTGCCAGCAGTGAAGCCAACGCGGGCACCGGGGAGCTGTTTTTT	CASSEANAGTGELFF	TRBV2	15	.	TRBJ2-2	.